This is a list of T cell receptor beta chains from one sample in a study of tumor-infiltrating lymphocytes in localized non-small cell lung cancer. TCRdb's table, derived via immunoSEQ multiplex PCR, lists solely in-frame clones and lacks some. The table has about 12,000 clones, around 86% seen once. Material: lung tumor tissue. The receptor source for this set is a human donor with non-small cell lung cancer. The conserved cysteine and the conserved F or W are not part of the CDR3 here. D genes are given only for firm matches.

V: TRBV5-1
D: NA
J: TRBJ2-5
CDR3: ASSLIRETQY

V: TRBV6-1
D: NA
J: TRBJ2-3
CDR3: ASSGTRDFLDTQY

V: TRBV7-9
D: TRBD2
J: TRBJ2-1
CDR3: ASSPRTSGRSEQF

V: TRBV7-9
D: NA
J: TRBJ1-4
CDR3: ASSSVGEKLF

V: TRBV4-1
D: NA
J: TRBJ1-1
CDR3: ASSQGHRGNTEAF

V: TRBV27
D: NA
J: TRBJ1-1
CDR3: ASSTQGYGTEAF

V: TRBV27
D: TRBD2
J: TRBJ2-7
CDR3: ASSAGTSGYEQY

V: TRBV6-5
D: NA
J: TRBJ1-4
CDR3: ASRADGAQGLF

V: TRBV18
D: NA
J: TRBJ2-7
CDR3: ASSRGSFNEQY

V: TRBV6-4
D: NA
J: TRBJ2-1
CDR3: ASSLGREYNEQF

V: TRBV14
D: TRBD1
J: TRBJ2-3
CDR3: ASSRHRGPTSTDTQY

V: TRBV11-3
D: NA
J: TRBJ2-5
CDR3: ASSLGRGRYEDETQY

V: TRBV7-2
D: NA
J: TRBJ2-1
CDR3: ASSRSYLNEQF

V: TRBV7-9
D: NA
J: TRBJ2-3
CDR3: ASSPTSADTQY

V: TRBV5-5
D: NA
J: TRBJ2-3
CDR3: ASSPGVSRATDTQY

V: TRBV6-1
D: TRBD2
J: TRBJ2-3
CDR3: ASSEASGTDTQY

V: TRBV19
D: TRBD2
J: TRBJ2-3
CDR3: ASTRLAGGPGDTQY

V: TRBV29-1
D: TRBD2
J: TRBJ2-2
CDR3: SARLAGLNTGELF

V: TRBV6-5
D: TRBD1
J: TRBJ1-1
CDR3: ASSMTGTLGTEAF

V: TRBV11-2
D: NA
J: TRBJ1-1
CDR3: ASSYDRNEAF